The 29 T cell receptor beta chains given below trace back to one sample, sequenced in a study of regulatory T cells in long-lasting Graves disease. Indicated time point: newly diagnosed GD, antithyroid drugs for less than 3 months. Generation of the TCR library employed RNA extracted from PBMCs. Researchers made TCR beta libraries by using iRepertoire HTBI primers and running Arm-PCR on CDR3 regions. One entry per CDR3 protein, called by TCRdb with MiXCR from the multiplex PCR reads. The sample records around 420,000 distinct CDR3 sequences, over 12% being singletons. The same specimen was also included in a second study, on T cells in Graves' hyperthyroidism and ophthalmopathy.

The starting material was peripheral blood mononuclear cells (PBMCs), obtained at new diagnosis, from a patient treated with antithyroid drugs. These receptors were taken from a woman in her thirties or forties with Graves disease.

V gene TRBV3-1 combines with J gene TRBJ2-1, with 11 bases lining up with TRBD2. CDR3 length equals 16 residues. V lost 1 base and J lost 3; bases outside the gene matches: 2. Germline CDR1 is LGHDT and CDR2 is YNNKEL (reference sequence). The CDR3 sequence: CASSQAGTSGYNEQFF. The CDR3 DNA sequence: TGTGCCAGCAGCCAAGCTGGGACTAGCGGCTACAATGAGCAGTTCTTC.

As for this clonotype: The junction does not match germline at one end; this may be a read error. V usage is TRBV19 and J usage is TRBJ2-1, with a possible D match to TRBD1 (5 bases). Germline CDR1 and CDR2: LNHDA and SQIVND (reference sequence). There are 14 residues in the CDR3. The DNA of the CDR3 is TGTGCCAGTAGTGTAGACCCTAAAAGGGGTGAGCAGTTCTTC. This codes for CASSVDPKRGEQFF.

V gene TRBV6-4 combines with J gene TRBJ2-7, with TRBD2 identical over 8 bases. The germline V gene has CDR1 MRHNA and CDR2 SNTAGT. Trimming at V came to 7 bases and at J to 4 bases, leaving 9 bases not matched to a gene. The CDR3 spans 14 residues. The CDR3 region is CASNYGREAYEQYF. The DNA of the CDR3 is TGTGCCAGCAATTATGGGCGGGAGGCTTACGAGCAGTACTTC.

The chain combines TRBV5-1 with TRBJ1-4; the D gene is possibly TRBD1 (5 bases). Germline V CDR1 and CDR2: SGHRS, YFSETQ. V lost 0 bases, J lost 4 bases, and 13 bases lay in between. The CDR3 is 16 amino acids. CDR3 in amino acids: CASSLAGTVLNEKLFF. CDR3 in DNA: TGCGCCAGCAGCTTGGCCGGGACGGTTCTTAATGAAAAACTGTTTTTT.

This clonotype was seen ten or more times. This chain's CDR3 is CASSLQKGQGAYEQYF. For the CDR3, the DNA is TGTGCCAGCTCGCTACAAAAAGGACAGGGGGCGTACGAGCAGTACTTC. The chain uses TRBV2 and TRBJ2-7; 11 nucleotides match TRBD1. Trimming at V came to 8 bases and at J to 4 bases, leaving 13 bases not matched to a gene. Germline lookup yields CDR1 SNHLY and CDR2 FYNNEI. This CDR3 has 16 residues.

V gene TRBV6-1 combines with J gene TRBJ2-7; tentative D call: TRBD1 (5 bases). Trimming left V 7 bases short and J 3 bases short, with 19 bases between. The CDR3 covers 15 residues. Germline loops: CDR1 MNHNS, CDR2 SASEGT. CDR3 DNA: TGTGCCAGCACCGAACCAGGACAAGGGCGCTACGAGCAGTACTTC. It yields the protein CASTEPGQGRYEQYF.

In its sample, this clonotype was seen many times. The chain couples TRBV6-1 to TRBJ2-1; 9 positions match TRBD2. CDR3 length equals 16 residues. The germline V gene has CDR1 MNHNS and CDR2 SASEGT. Trimming at V came to 0 bases and at J to 4 bases, leaving 4 bases not matched to a gene. The DNA of the CDR3 is TGTGCCAGCAGTGAAGCAAGCGGGAGGACATACAATGAGCAGTTCTTC. Protein product: CASSEASGRTYNEQFF.

The chain recombines TRBV7-9 with TRBJ1-3; D unresolved. CDR3 size: 17 residues. Germline CDR1 is SEHNR and CDR2 is FQNEAQ (reference sequence). With 2 bases removed from V and 0 bases from J, the gap between germline ends came to 14 bases. The CDR3 DNA reads TGTGCCAGCAGCTTAAGAGTCCGGGTCTCCTCTGGAAACACCATATATTTT. Residues: CASSLRVRVSSGNTIYF. Full variable domain (outside the CDR3, taken from reference TRBV7-9 and TRBJ1-3): DTGVSQNPRHKITKRGQNVTFRCDPISEHNRLYWYRQTLGQGPEFLTYFQNEAQLEKSRLLSDRFSAERPKGSFSTLEIQRTEQGDSAMYLCASSLRVRVSSGNTIYFGEGSWLTVV.

This sequence joins TRBV20-1 and TRBJ2-1; D is possibly TRBD2 (6 bases). V gave up 3 bases and J gave up 7 bases, with 10 bases separating them. Germline values: CDR1 DFQATT, CDR2 SNEGSKA (reference sequence). The CDR3 covers 12 residues. The CDR3 DNA follows: TGCAGTGCTAGGCTAGCGTGGAATGAGCAGTTCTTC. Translating it yields CSARLAWNEQFF.

Ten or more counts support this clonotype. V is TRBV5-1 and J is TRBJ2-1, with 7 positions matching TRBD1. The CDR3 loop spans 14 amino acids. V lost 0 bases, J lost 5 bases, and 2 bases stayed unmatched. Germline V gives CDR1 SGHRS, CDR2 YFSETQ. The CDR3 coding sequence is TGCGCCAGCAGCTTGGGGGGGACAGACAATGAGCAGTTCTTC. Translated: CASSLGGTDNEQFF. Looking up the rest from reference TRBV5-1 and TRBJ2-1 gives the full variable domain: KAGVTQTPRYLIKTRGQQVTLSCSPISGHRSVSWYQQTPGQGLQFLFEYFSETQRNKGNFPGRFSGRQFSNSRSEMNVSTLELGDSALYLCASSLGGTDNEQFFGPGTRLTVL.

This clonotype showed up many times. The gene calls are TRBV18 and TRBJ2-1; D is perhaps TRBD2 (6 bases). Germline assignment: CDR1 KGHSH and CDR2 LQKENI. The V end was cut by 1 base, the J end by 3 bases, with 16 bases between. This CDR3 comprises 17 residues. CDR3 bases: TGTGCCAGCTCACCACGGAGGGAGTCTTCTAACTACAATGAGCAGTTCTTC. Translated, it gives CASSPRRESSNYNEQFF.

This clonotype appeared many times. The chain has TRBV11-3 and TRBJ2-7; possibly TRBD1 for D (6 bases). CDR3 size: 15 residues. V was pared by 5 bases and J by 0 bases, with 14 bases between. Germline-derived CDR1 and CDR2 are SGHNT and YENEEA. CDR3 nucleotide sequence: TGTGCCAGCAGCCCCTTCCAGGGGAGCTCCTACGAGCAGTACTTC. It yields the protein CASSPFQGSSYEQYF.

In its sample, this clonotype was seen a few times. This sequence joins TRBV25-1 and TRBJ2-1; 8 bases match TRBD1. The CDR3 spans 15 residues. Germline CDR1 is MGHDK and CDR2 is SYGVNS. The V gene end was trimmed by 4 bases and the J gene end by 0 bases; junction bases not matched to a gene: 2. This CDR3 reads CASSGTGSSYNEQFF. The DNA for the CDR3 is TGTGCCAGCAGTGGGACAGGGAGCTCCTACAATGAGCAGTTCTTC.

This clonotype was observed many times. The chain combines TRBV18 with TRBJ2-1, with D possibly matching TRBD2 (6 bases). With 3 bases removed from V and 7 bases from J, the gap between germline ends came to 16 bases. The germline V gene encodes CDR1 KGHSH and CDR2 LQKENI. The CDR3 spans 15 residues. The CDR3 DNA reads TGTGCCAGCTCACCCGGGACTTCCAACTTTAATGAGCAGTTCTTC. This encodes CASSPGTSNFNEQFF. Drawing the rest from reference TRBV18 and TRBJ2-1, the complete variable domain is NAGVMQNPRHLVRRRGQEARLRCSPMKGHSHVYWYRQLPEEGLKFMVYLQKENIIDESGMPKERFSAEFPKEGPSILRIQQVVRGDSAAYFCASSPGTSNFNEQFFGPGTRLTVL.

This clonotype was counted many times. The chain recombines TRBV20-1 with TRBJ2-1; TRBD1 is a possible D gene (5 bases). V lost 1 base to trimming and J lost 1 base, with 14 bases between them. In germline, CDR1 is DFQATT, CDR2 SNEGSKA (reference sequence). The CDR3 has 16 amino acids. CDR3 in amino acids: CSARGTDQGSYNEQFF. CDR3 coding DNA: TGCAGTGCTAGAGGCACCGATCAGGGATCCTACAATGAGCAGTTCTTC.

This clonotype has a count of ten or more. This chain uses TRBV30 with TRBJ2-5, with TRBD2 identical over 7 bases. Trimming cost V 0 bases and J 4 bases; bases outside gene matches: 2. This CDR3 is 13 amino acids long. The germline CDR1 and CDR2 sequences are GTSNPN and SVGIG (reference sequence). The CDR3 loop is CAWSVGGTETQYF. For the CDR3, the DNA is TGTGCCTGGAGTGTCGGGGGGACAGAGACCCAGTACTTC.

CDR3 in DNA: TGTGCCAGCAGCCAAAAAACTAGCGGGAGCTCCTACAATGAGCAGTTCTTC. It translates to CASSQKTSGSSYNEQFF. The V call is TRBV3-1, the J call TRBJ2-1; TRBD2 aligns across 11 bases. CDR3 length: 17 amino acids. CDR1 and CDR2 (germline): LGHDT, YNNKEL (reference sequence). The J segment lost 0 bases and the V segment lost 2 bases, leaving 3 bases of the junction unmatched.

A word on this clonotype: A read error is the likely source, as a far larger clone sits one nucleotide away. The gene calls are TRBV11-1 and TRBJ2-1; 7 positions agree with TRBD1. CDR3 size: 15 residues. Germline lookup yields CDR1 SGHAT and CDR2 FQDESV (reference sequence). Trimming took 3 bases from V and 7 from J; bases not matched to a gene: 9. CDR3 nucleotide sequence: TGTGCCAGCAGCTTGGGGACAGAGACATGGAATGAGCAGTTCTTC. It codes for CASSLGTETWNEQFF. Using reference TRBV11-1 and TRBJ2-1 for the parts outside the CDR3, the full variable domain is EAEVAQSPRYKITEKSQAVAFWCDPISGHATLYWYRQILGQGPELLVQFQDESVVDDSQLPKDRFSAERLKGVDSTLKIQPAELGDSAMYLCASSLGTETWNEQFFGPGTRLTVL.

This clonotype came up many times. This chain connects TRBV2 to TRBJ1-4, with D maybe TRBD1 (5 bases). Germline V gives CDR1 SNHLY, CDR2 FYNNEI. The CDR3 totals 14 residues. The V and J ends lost 1 base and 8 bases respectively, with 11 bases between them. CDR3 DNA: TGTGCCAGCAGTGAAGAAGGGGTTTTCGAAAAACTGTTTTTT. Translation gives CASSEEGVFEKLFF.

The sample holds many counts of this clonotype. V is TRBV11-3 and J is TRBJ2-7; 7 nucleotides align to TRBD1. CDR1 is SGHNT, CDR2 YENEEA, per germline. Trimming cost V 4 bases and J 1 base; bases outside gene matches: 7. The CDR3 runs to 15 residues. CDR3 in amino acids: CASSSTGTDSYEQYF. Written as DNA, the CDR3 is TGTGCCAGCAGCTCGACCGGGACAGATTCCTACGAGCAGTACTTC.

This clonotype was counted between two and nine times. The chain couples TRBV5-1 to TRBJ2-4, with D perhaps TRBD2 (5 bases). Germline V gives CDR1 SGHRS, CDR2 YFSETQ. The length of the CDR3 is 19 residues. V lost 0 bases and J lost 2, with 21 bases in between. The CDR3 nucleotides are TGCGCCAGCAGCTTGGCCGGAGGCAGGCGGAGTCGGTCCAAAAACATTCAGTACTTC. Translating gives CASSLAGGRRSRSKNIQYF.

The V gene is TRBV25-1, the J gene TRBJ1-5; TRBD1 aligns across 9 bases. The trim removed 1 base at V and 5 bases at J, leaving 6 bases unmatched. The CDR3 is made up of 16 amino acids. Germline assignment: CDR1 MGHDK and CDR2 SYGVNS. CDR3 in DNA: TGTGCCAGCAGTGAATCTGGCCGGGACAGGGATCAGCCCCAGCATTTT. Amino acids: CASSESGRDRDQPQHF.

This clonotype was seen at least ten times. The J gene is TRBJ2-7, the V gene TRBV20-1; D is unresolved. The CDR3 sequence is 12 residues long. Per the germline V gene, CDR1 is DFQATT and CDR2 is SNEGSKA (reference sequence). Trimming cost V 6 bases and J 0 bases, with 9 bases left between them. The CDR3: CSASQPSYEQYF. Written as DNA, the CDR3 is TGCAGTGCAAGTCAGCCCTCCTACGAGCAGTACTTC.

The table lists this clonotype with many counts. This sequence joins TRBV27 and TRBJ2-1; perhaps TRBD2 as D (6 bases). Germline-derived CDR1 and CDR2 are MNHEY and SMNVEV (reference sequence). Deletions cut 6 bases from V and 0 bases from J, with 15 bases between. This CDR3 contains 16 residues. The CDR3 bases are TGTGCCAGCAGCTCAGCAGACGGGAGCTCCTACAATGAGCAGTTCTTC. This codes for CASSSADGSSYNEQFF.

The V call is TRBV20-1, the J call TRBJ2-5; D ambiguous. V shed 6 bases and J shed 4 bases, with 12 bases lying between them. Germline V gene data show CDR1 as DFQATT and CDR2 as SNEGSKA (reference sequence). This CDR3 is built from 12 residues. CDR3 protein: CSAPLNRETQYF. In DNA, the CDR3 is TGCAGTGCCCCCCTAAATAGAGAGACCCAGTACTTC.

Concerning this clonotype: A much larger clone is a single base away; this may be a read error. This chain links TRBV29-1 with TRBJ1-1; D call uncertain. V lost 4 bases and J 7 bases, leaving 16 bases between the germline ends. This CDR3 region has 13 residues. In germline, CDR1 is SQVTM, CDR2 ANQGSEA. CDR3 sequence (DNA): TGCAGCGTTGGGGTCCCTTATCGGGATGAAGCTTTCTTT. Translation gives CSVGVPYRDEAFF.

The rearrangement uses TRBV27 and TRBJ2-2; no clear D gene. From germline, CDR1 is MNHEY and CDR2 SMNVEV (reference sequence). Trimming stripped 6 bases from V and 1 base from J, with 12 bases between. The CDR3 runs to 15 residues. In DNA form, the CDR3 reads TGTGCCAGCAGCCCCACCCGGGTGAACACCGGGGAGCTGTTTTTT. This codes for CASSPTRVNTGELFF.

The chain uses TRBV27 and TRBJ2-2; D not certain. CDR3 length equals 15 residues. Trimming removed 6 bases at V and 7 bases at J, with 18 bases between. The V gene's germline CDR1 is MNHEY and CDR2 SMNVEV (reference sequence). The DNA of the CDR3 is TGTGCCAGCAGCTTTGACACGCGCCTCGGCGGGGAGCTGTTTTTT. Its translation: CASSFDTRLGGELFF.

In regard to this clonotype: A much larger clone differs from this one at a single base, so this may be a read error. The chain employs TRBV11-2 and TRBJ2-1; 8 bases agree with TRBD2. The germline CDR1 and CDR2 sequences are SGHAT and FQNNGV. The CDR3 extends over 16 amino acids. The CDR3, as DNA: TGTGCCAGCAGTCCCCATGGGGGTAGCGGGGTCAATGGGCAGTTCTTC. It codes for CASSPHGGSGVNGQFF.